Ten or more counts support the clone carrying this T cell receptor beta chain. This record comes from a study of low-dose radiotherapy and immunotherapy resistance in tumors. About the study: Every 2 weeks, cohort 1 got 0.5 Gy, reaching 6.5 Gy to the planning target volume. Oral aspirin 300 mg was taken by patients daily for four cycles from cycle 1 day 1.

The sample's time point: after trial treatment. Described treatment: LDRT plus nivolumab, ipilimumab, low-dose cyclophosphamide and aspirin (RACIN trial). Eligibility criteria specified advanced solid malignancies devoid of tumor-infiltrating lymphocytes. Primers targeting TRAV and TRBV primed first-strand cDNA, covering alpha and beta chains. Using a constant-region primer together with a V-primer adapter, TCRs were subjected to around 22 PCR cycles of amplification. MiXCR, applied by TCRdb to the reads, yields one record per CDR3 protein. Of 100,000 or so distinct CDR3 sequences in the sample, about 20% were seen once. Germline CDR1 is SGHDT and CDR2 is YYEEEE. The CDR3 totals 15 residues. J gave up 3 bases and V 6 bases, and 11 bases lay outside the gene matches.

The sequences come from PBMCs, collected after low-dose radiotherapy plus immunotherapy. This chain links TRBV5-6 with TRBJ2-5; 7 nucleotides line up with TRBD2. The receptor was derived from a male donor with prostate cancer. This chain's CDR3 is CASKPTGRGEETQYF. The CDR3 nucleotides are TGTGCCAGCAAACCGACGGGACGGGGGGAAGAGACCCAGTACTTC.